Listed below are T cell receptor beta chains from one sample, sequenced in a study of Graves' ophthalmopathy and Graves' hyperthyroidism. TCRdb fed the multiplex PCR reads into MiXCR, producing one record per CDR3 protein. The sample contains approximately 460,000 distinct CDR3 sequences, about an eighth of which appear only once. Sequenced sample: blood. The source of these receptors is a woman in her 30s with Graves' ophthalmopathy. The CDR3 runs from the conserved cysteine through the conserved F or W.

v_gene: TRBV5-1
j_gene: TRBJ2-2
CDR3aa: CASSQDQGGGELFF

v_gene: TRBV6-2/TRBV6-3
j_gene: TRBJ2-2
CDR3aa: CASSYRGLGTGELFF

v_gene: TRBV12-3/TRBV12-4
j_gene: TRBJ1-1
CDR3aa: CASSPQQTKIKGAFF

v_gene: TRBV7-3
j_gene: TRBJ1-1
CDR3aa: CASSLTGHTEAFF

v_gene: TRBV15
j_gene: TRBJ2-5
CDR3aa: CATSTTPAGKWETQYF

v_gene: TRBV3-1
j_gene: TRBJ1-2
CDR3aa: CASSQGGWYGYTF

v_gene: TRBV7-9
j_gene: TRBJ1-6
CDR3aa: CASSSDRVSPLHF

v_gene: TRBV30
j_gene: TRBJ2-5
CDR3aa: CAWSVAGWQETQYF

v_gene: TRBV6-1
j_gene: TRBJ1-5
CDR3aa: CASSPMGLWNQPQHF

v_gene: TRBV27
j_gene: TRBJ2-7
CDR3aa: CASSLLKAGGPGEQYF

v_gene: TRBV5-1
j_gene: TRBJ2-3
CDR3aa: CASSFTGVGTDTQYF

v_gene: TRBV19
j_gene: TRBJ1-2
CDR3aa: CASKKGSDYGYTF

v_gene: TRBV20-1
j_gene: TRBJ2-2
CDR3aa: CSAGIRDTGELFF

v_gene: TRBV27
j_gene: TRBJ1-6
CDR3aa: CASYSRGTALHF

v_gene: TRBV6-5
j_gene: TRBJ2-5
CDR3aa: CASSLTDRETQYF

v_gene: TRBV30
j_gene: TRBJ1-1
CDR3aa: CAWSVSRLQSNTEAFF

v_gene: TRBV25-1
j_gene: TRBJ1-2
CDR3aa: CASSETQRLRGYTF

v_gene: TRBV9
j_gene: TRBJ2-7
CDR3aa: CASSVATGQGEEQYF

v_gene: TRBV5-5
j_gene: TRBJ1-5
CDR3aa: CASESGTGNQPQHF

v_gene: TRBV15
j_gene: TRBJ1-1
CDR3aa: CATSRSYRGGWTEAFF

v_gene: TRBV27
j_gene: TRBJ2-7
CDR3aa: CASSTGLRGKSYEQYF

v_gene: TRBV12-3/TRBV12-4
j_gene: TRBJ1-6
CDR3aa: CASSRQTGEDSPLHF

v_gene: TRBV7-8
j_gene: TRBJ2-7
CDR3aa: CASSSMGGTFSYEQYF

v_gene: TRBV27
j_gene: TRBJ1-5
CDR3aa: CASSLRGSGQPQHF

v_gene: TRBV12-3/TRBV12-4
j_gene: TRBJ1-3
CDR3aa: CAGKRGISGNTIYF

v_gene: TRBV4-1
j_gene: TRBJ2-7
CDR3aa: CASSQGLRGRTETYEQYF

v_gene: TRBV3-1
j_gene: TRBJ2-5
CDR3aa: CASSQDRKARETQYF

v_gene: TRBV27
j_gene: TRBJ2-7
CDR3aa: CASSLTAGGSSYEQYF

v_gene: TRBV24-1
j_gene: TRBJ1-5
CDR3aa: CATSGWTVDQPQHF

v_gene: TRBV27
j_gene: TRBJ1-2
CDR3aa: CAVPTIGNYGYTF

v_gene: TRBV19
j_gene: TRBJ1-5
CDR3aa: CASTGGPGTTVSSNQPQHF

v_gene: TRBV4-1
j_gene: TRBJ1-2
CDR3aa: CASSPGQGVGYGYTF

v_gene: TRBV11-3
j_gene: TRBJ2-5
CDR3aa: CASSSVFAEQETQYF

v_gene: TRBV29-1
j_gene: TRBJ2-5
CDR3aa: CSVGSTSEETQYF

v_gene: TRBV7-3
j_gene: TRBJ2-7
CDR3aa: CASSLRGLAGDKQYF

v_gene: TRBV7-3
j_gene: TRBJ2-2
CDR3aa: CASSTPGGELFF

v_gene: TRBV9
j_gene: TRBJ1-3
CDR3aa: CASSRGGFGPGNTIYF

v_gene: TRBV27
j_gene: TRBJ1-2
CDR3aa: CASSRGGGAHYGYTF

v_gene: TRBV12-3/TRBV12-4
j_gene: TRBJ1-1
CDR3aa: CASSGFEAFF

v_gene: TRBV6-1
j_gene: TRBJ2-2
CDR3aa: CASSERRLGQGAVDGELFF

v_gene: TRBV15
j_gene: TRBJ2-7
CDR3aa: CATSSPPGAGMDEQYF

v_gene: TRBV12-3/TRBV12-4
j_gene: TRBJ2-5
CDR3aa: CASSPGAGGETQYF

v_gene: TRBV11-2
j_gene: TRBJ2-7
CDR3aa: CASSPPGGRQYF

v_gene: TRBV4-1
j_gene: TRBJ1-2
CDR3aa: CASSQDPSLAGWGYTF

v_gene: TRBV5-6
j_gene: TRBJ2-2
CDR3aa: CASSLRVGGGSNTGELFF

v_gene: TRBV28
j_gene: TRBJ2-2
CDR3aa: CASSITGDTGELFF

v_gene: TRBV20-1
j_gene: TRBJ2-4
CDR3aa: CSARDWSSGKAKNIQYF

v_gene: TRBV11-2
j_gene: TRBJ1-2
CDR3aa: CASSFPAGTGIYGYTF

v_gene: TRBV28
j_gene: TRBJ1-5
CDR3aa: CASSLARERGSNQPQHF

v_gene: TRBV6-1
j_gene: TRBJ1-2
CDR3aa: CASTLGGMNYGYTF

v_gene: TRBV28
j_gene: TRBJ2-7
CDR3aa: CASSGSPGPSYEQYF

v_gene: TRBV12-3/TRBV12-4
j_gene: TRBJ1-6
CDR3aa: CASSFKFSSYNSPLHF

v_gene: TRBV7-8
j_gene: TRBJ1-2
CDR3aa: CASSATTGGYGYTF